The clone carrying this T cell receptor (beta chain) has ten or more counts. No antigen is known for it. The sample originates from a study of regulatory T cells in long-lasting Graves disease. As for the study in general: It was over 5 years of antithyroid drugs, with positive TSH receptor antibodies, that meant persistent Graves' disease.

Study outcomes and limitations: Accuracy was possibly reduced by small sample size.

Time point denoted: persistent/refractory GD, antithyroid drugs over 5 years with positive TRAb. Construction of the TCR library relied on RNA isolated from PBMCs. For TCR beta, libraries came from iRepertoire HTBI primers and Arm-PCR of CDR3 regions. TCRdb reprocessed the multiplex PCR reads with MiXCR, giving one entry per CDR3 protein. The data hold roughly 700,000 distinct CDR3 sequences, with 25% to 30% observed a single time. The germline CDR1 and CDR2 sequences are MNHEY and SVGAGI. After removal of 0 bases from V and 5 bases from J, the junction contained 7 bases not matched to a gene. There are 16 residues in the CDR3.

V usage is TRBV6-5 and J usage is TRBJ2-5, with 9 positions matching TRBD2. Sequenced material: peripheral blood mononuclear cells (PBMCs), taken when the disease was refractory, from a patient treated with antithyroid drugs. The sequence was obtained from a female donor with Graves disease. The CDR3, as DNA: TGTGCCAGCAGTTACTCGAGGCGGGAGGGCGAGGAGACCCAGTACTTC. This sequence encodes CASSYSRREGEETQYF.